These T cell receptor beta chains were read from a single sample in a study of beta chain features in type 1 diabetes. The table came from immunoSEQ multiplex PCR; TCRdb's copy has only in-frame clones and leaves some out. This sample has about 340,000 clones, with approximately 9.9% found just once. The source material was central memory CD4+ T cells from blood. Source of these receptors: a man younger than 45 with type 1 diabetes. CDR3s include the opening cysteine and the closing phenylalanine or tryptophan. The D gene is left open where the match is weak. Expanded clones get a size class; other rows say once, few or many, or leave the size out.

d_call clone_size j_call v_call cdr3_aa cdr3_nt
NA NA TRBJ2-1 TRBV19 CASSRQRTDEQFF TGTGCCAGTAGCCGACAGCGGACTGATGAGCAGTTCTTC
NA few TRBJ1-1 TRBV11-2 CASSRTTVNTEAFF TGTGCCAGCAGCCGGACTACAGTGAACACTGAAGCTTTCTTT
NA few TRBJ2-1 TRBV6-6 CASSYSDYLDRNEQFF TGTGCCAGCAGTTACTCTGACTATTTGGATCGAAATGAGCAGTTCTTC
TRBD1 few TRBJ1-2 TRBV27 CASSSTGSYGYTF TGTGCCAGCAGTTCGACAGGGAGCTATGGCTACACCTTC
NA NA TRBJ2-7 TRBV19 CASSTRDGSYEQYF TGTGCCAGTAGTACACGGGACGGTTCCTACGAGCAGTACTTC
NA NA TRBJ2-3 TRBV18 CASSPQSSSDTQYF TGTGCCAGCTCACCACAATCCAGCTCAGATACGCAGTATTTT
TRBD1 few TRBJ2-5 TRBV4-1 CASSPAGTGHQETQYF TGCGCCAGCAGCCCCGCCGGGACAGGGCACCAAGAGACCCAGTACTTC
NA NA TRBJ2-2 TRBV11-3 CASSLPSGGELFF TGTGCCAGCAGCTTACCCTCCGGGGGGGAGCTGTTTTTT
NA NA TRBJ1-1 TRBV28 CASSSLEGTFF TGTGCCAGCAGTTCCCTTGAAGGAACTTTCTTT
NA NA TRBJ1-3 TRBV28 CASRGVDIAGNTIYF TGTGCCAGCAGGGGGGTGGACATCGCAGGAAACACCATATATTTT
TRBD1 NA TRBJ1-2 TRBV29-1 CSVTGTGTYGYTF TGCAGCGTCACCGGGACAGGGACCTATGGCTACACCTTC
TRBD1 NA TRBJ2-7 TRBV18 CASSPGQGAGYEQYF TGTGCCAGCTCACCGGGACAGGGGGCCGGGTACGAGCAGTACTTC
NA NA TRBJ1-2 TRBV10-3 CAISGDGGYTF TGTGCCATCAGTGGGGATGGTGGCTACACCTTC
NA NA TRBJ1-1 TRBV9 CASSPGWGKNTEAFF TGTGCCAGCAGCCCCGGTTGGGGCAAGAACACTGAAGCTTTCTTT